One and the same sample provided the 30 T cell receptor beta chains below, sequenced in a study of blood T cell repertoires in COVID-19. TCRdb keeps only in-frame clones here, not all; method: immunoSEQ multiplex PCR. The table records around 150,000 clones, about nine tenths of them present only once. The sample was peripheral blood. Every receptor here comes from a man aged 45-65 years with active or convalescent COVID-19.

V usage is TRBV16 and J usage is TRBJ1-6, with 10 bases matching TRBD1. The germline V gene has CDR1 KGHSY and CDR2 FQNENV. Trimming cost V 0 bases and J 8 bases; bases outside gene matches: 4. This CDR3 has 16 amino acids. The CDR3 is CASSQSGDRGHSPLHF. The CDR3 coding sequence is TGTGCCAGCAGCCAATCTGGAGACAGGGGGCATTCACCCCTCCACTTT.

V gene TRBV5-1 combines with J gene TRBJ2-7; 7 nucleotides match TRBD2. The junction had 2 bases not matched to a gene; V was cut back by 7 bases and J by 4 bases. The CDR3 has 11 amino acids. Germline CDR1 is SGHRS and CDR2 is YFSETQ. In nucleotides, the CDR3 is TGCGCCAGCCACGGGGGGTACGAGCAGTACTTC. This codes for CASHGGYEQYF. Full variable domain (outside the CDR3, taken from reference TRBV5-1 and TRBJ2-7): KAGVTQTPRYLIKTRGQQVTLSCSPISGHRSVSWYQQTPGQGLQFLFEYFSETQRNKGNFPGRFSGRQFSNSRSEMNVSTLELGDSALYLCASHGGYEQYFGPGTRLTVT.

The chain links TRBV28 to TRBJ2-2; TRBD1 agrees at 7 bases. The CDR3 length is 14 residues. Germline CDR1 is MDHEN and CDR2 is SYDVKM. V trimming: 6 bases; J trimming: 6 bases; junction bases outside the gene matches: 7. The DNA for the CDR3 is TGTGCCAGCAGACCGATTACAGGGGCCGGGGAGCTGTTTTTT. Translated, it gives CASRPITGAGELFF.

The chain couples TRBV9 to TRBJ2-1, with TRBD2 matching 9 bases. The CDR3 is made up of 16 amino acids. V lost 0 bases to trimming and J lost 9 bases; unmatched junction nucleotides: 10. Germline CDR1 and CDR2: SGDLS and YYNGEE. CDR3 sequence reads: CASSVVGGRGLGEQFF. The CDR3, as DNA: TGTGCCAGCAGCGTAGTTGGCGGGAGGGGGTTGGGTGAGCAGTTCTTC.

The gene calls are TRBV19 and TRBJ2-1; 10 bases are shared with TRBD2. J was trimmed by 8 bases and V by 5 bases; bases with no gene match: 9. The CDR3 runs 15 residues. Per germline, CDR1 LNHDA and CDR2 SQIVND (reference sequence). For the CDR3, the DNA is TGTGCCAGTAGTTTCTCTAGCGGGAGTTTCTATGAGCAGTTCTTC. Protein product: CASSFSSGSFYEQFF.

The CDR3 DNA reads TGTGCCAGCAGCTTAAACAGGGGGCTCTACGAGCAGTACTTC. It codes for CASSLNRGLYEQYF. V usage is TRBV7-2 and J usage is TRBJ2-7; 9 bases are shared with TRBD1. Trimming cost V 2 bases and J 3 bases; bases outside gene matches: 2. CDR1 and CDR2 from the germline V gene are SGHTA and FQGNSA. The CDR3 extends over 14 amino acids.

J is TRBJ2-7 and V is TRBV5-8; possible D gene TRBD1, 5 bases. Germline-derived CDR1 and CDR2 are SGHTS and YDEGEE. This CDR3 spans 14 amino acids. Trimming stripped 4 bases from V and 3 bases from J, with 14 bases between. In DNA, the CDR3 is TGTGCCAGCAGCCCCACGACAGTCATCTACGAGCAGTACTTC. This sequence encodes CASSPTTVIYEQYF.

The rearrangement joins TRBV14 to TRBJ2-7; TRBD2 agrees at 12 bases. V lost 3 bases and J lost 3; bases outside the gene matches: 3. Germline values: CDR1 SGHDN, CDR2 FVKESK. This CDR3 contains 15 residues. The CDR3 region has the DNA TGTGCCAGCAGCCAGCTAGCGGGAGGGGACTACGAGCAGTACTTC. It translates to CASSQLAGGDYEQYF.

This chain links TRBV6-5 with TRBJ2-7; 8 bases line up with TRBD1. With 11 bases clipped from V and 6 bases from J, the junction kept 9 bases outside the gene matches. The CDR3 is 12 residues long. Germline CDR1 reads MNHEY; CDR2 reads SVGAGI. The CDR3 sequence is CAASDRGREQYF. The DNA for the CDR3 is TGTGCCGCCAGCGACAGGGGCCGCGAGCAGTACTTC.

The chain uses TRBV28 and TRBJ2-7; D possibly corresponds to TRBD1 (6 bases). The V and J ends lost 7 bases and 2 bases respectively, with 18 bases between them. There are 15 residues in the CDR3. Germline V gene sequence: CDR1 MDHEN, CDR2 SYDVKM. The CDR3 loop reads CASTGGSDRPYEQYF. The CDR3 DNA sequence: TGTGCCAGCACCGGAGGATCGGACAGACCCTACGAGCAGTACTTC.

This clone showed up just a few times. The V call is TRBV7-6, the J call TRBJ2-7; 9 nucleotides agree with TRBD2. V was pared by 5 bases and J by 0 bases, with 8 bases of the junction left unmatched. The CDR3 is 16 amino acids. CDR1 and CDR2 (germline): SGHVS, FNYEAQ. The DNA for the CDR3 is TGTGCCAGCAGCACCCGACTAGCGGACCTCTCCTACGAGCAGTACTTC. Translating gives CASSTRLADLSYEQYF.

V is TRBV9 and J is TRBJ2-1; D is possibly TRBD2 (6 bases). Germline-derived CDR1 and CDR2 are SGDLS and YYNGEE. The V end was cut by 3 bases, the J end by 8 bases, with 30 bases between. The CDR3 loop spans 19 amino acids. DNA for the CDR3: TGTGCCAGCAGCGGGGGACTGGGTTGGGTGACTAATAAAGGGGATGAGCAGTTCTTC. The encoded protein is CASSGGLGWVTNKGDEQFF.

The rearrangement links TRBV28 to TRBJ2-3; the match to TRBD1 covers 11 bases. From germline, CDR1 is MDHEN and CDR2 SYDVKM. V was pared by 6 bases and J by 9 bases, with 8 bases of the junction left unmatched. This CDR3 spans 14 amino acids. CDR3 protein: CASSTGTGGNTQYF. CDR3 nucleotide sequence: TGTGCCAGCAGCACCGGGACAGGGGGTAACACGCAGTATTTT.

This chain links TRBV6-1 with TRBJ1-1; TRBD1 agrees at 7 bases. The CDR3 covers 14 residues. With 3 bases clipped from V and 6 bases from J, the junction kept 7 bases outside the gene matches. CDR1 is MNHNS and CDR2 is SASEGT in the germline V gene. The CDR3 sequence is CASSEDRIKAEAFF. The CDR3 bases are TGTGCCAGCAGTGAGGACAGGATTAAGGCTGAAGCTTTCTTT.

The chain has TRBV24-1 and TRBJ2-1; TRBD2 agrees at 12 bases. Trimming took 2 bases from V and 7 from J; bases not matched to a gene: 5. From germline, CDR1 is KGHDR and CDR2 SFDVKD. The CDR3 has 16 amino acids. DNA of the CDR3: TGTGCCACCAGTGATTCTAGCGGGAGGGCCCTGAATGAGCAGTTCTTC. Its translation: CATSDSSGRALNEQFF.

The genes are TRBV4-1 and TRBJ2-1; 7 bases align to TRBD2. Germline loops: CDR1 MGHRA, CDR2 YSYEKL. V shed 0 bases and J 8 bases; nucleotides not matched to a gene: 7. The CDR3 is 15 residues long. Here the CDR3 reads CASSQEGGSYYEQFF. CDR3 DNA: TGCGCCAGCAGCCAAGAGGGCGGGAGTTACTATGAGCAGTTCTTC.

The chain joins TRBV5-6 to TRBJ2-7; D unresolved. The germline V gene encodes CDR1 SGHDT and CDR2 YYEEEE. The V end lost 3 bases, the J end lost 0 bases, and 4 bases lay between the germline ends. The CDR3 runs to 12 residues. CDR3 nucleotide sequence: TGTGCCAGCAGCTCTAACTCCTACGAGCAGTACTTC. This encodes CASSSNSYEQYF.

This chain connects TRBV28 to TRBJ1-3; no clear D gene. From germline, CDR1 is MDHEN and CDR2 SYDVKM. Trimming shortened V by 8 bases and J by 4 bases, and 18 bases separated the two germline ends. The CDR3 consists of 15 residues. The CDR3 DNA reads as TGTGCCAGCCTTTTTCACGGGAAAGCCGGAAACACCATATATTTT. Translated, it gives CASLFHGKAGNTIYF.

V is TRBV20-1 and J is TRBJ2-1; maybe TRBD1 (6 bases). V was cut by 6 bases and J by 5 bases, with 8 bases left in between. Germline V gives CDR1 DFQATT, CDR2 SNEGSKA (reference sequence). The CDR3 runs 11 residues. In DNA form, the CDR3 reads TGCAGTGCACGGACAGACAATGAGCAGTTCTTC. Translation: CSARTDNEQFF.

This sequence joins TRBV6-1 and TRBJ2-1; the match to TRBD2 covers 15 bases. Germline-derived CDR1 and CDR2 are MNHNS and SASEGT. CDR3 length equals 16 residues. The V segment lost 2 bases and the J segment 7 bases; nucleotides outside the gene matches: 3. In nucleotides, the CDR3 is TGTGCCAGCAGTGAATTGGGGACTAGCGGGAGGAATGAGCAGTTCTTC. This encodes CASSELGTSGRNEQFF.

This chain uses TRBV19 with TRBJ2-6; D not certain. V was clipped by 3 bases and J by 1 base, with 7 bases between them. This CDR3 has 15 residues. Germline CDR1 LNHDA, CDR2 SQIVND (reference sequence). In DNA, the CDR3 is TGTGCCAGTAGTATTAGAGTATCTGGGGCCAACGTCCTGACTTTC. Amino acids: CASSIRVSGANVLTF.

The chain employs TRBV18 and TRBJ2-5, with 7 bases lining up with TRBD1. V was pared by 6 bases and J by 3 bases, with 4 bases of the junction left unmatched. CDR1 and CDR2 from the germline V gene are KGHSH and LQKENI. This CDR3 contains 13 residues. The DNA for the CDR3 is TGTGCCAGCTCCGACAGGGTGGAAGAGACCCAGTACTTC. Protein product: CASSDRVEETQYF.

The chain links TRBV28 to TRBJ1-4; 8 nucleotides align to TRBD1. Germline V gene sequence: CDR1 MDHEN, CDR2 SYDVKM. The CDR3 length is 13 residues. The trim removed 8 bases at V and 8 bases at J, leaving 7 bases unmatched. CDR3 in amino acids: CASRGQGGEKLFF. Written as DNA, the CDR3 is TGTGCCAGCCGCGGACAGGGAGGCGAAAAACTGTTTTTT.

The CDR3 region is CASSLYPSGPQGTQYF. CDR3 nucleotides: TGTGCCAGCAGTTTATACCCTAGCGGGCCCCAGGGTACGCAGTATTTT. The rearrangement joins TRBV27 to TRBJ2-3; 8 bases fit TRBD2. This CDR3 comprises 16 residues. Trimming removed 1 base from V and 8 bases from J; junction bases left unmatched: 11. Germline V gene data show CDR1 as MNHEY and CDR2 as SMNVEV (reference sequence).

This chain joins TRBV7-9 and TRBJ2-3; 11 nucleotides agree with TRBD1. The CDR3 is made up of 12 amino acids. Germline-derived CDR1 and CDR2 are SEHNR and FQNEAQ (reference sequence). The J segment lost 9 bases and the V segment lost 5 bases, leaving 1 base of the junction unmatched. CDR3 amino acids: CASSRDRGTQYF. The CDR3 DNA sequence: TGTGCCAGCAGCCGGGACAGGGGGACGCAGTATTTT. The whole variable domain, remainder taken from reference TRBV7-9 and TRBJ2-3, is DTGVSQNPRHKITKRGQNVTFRCDPISEHNRLYWYRQTLGQGPEFLTYFQNEAQLEKSRLLSDRFSAERPKGSFSTLEIQRTEQGDSAMYLCASSRDRGTQYFGPGTRLTVL.

This chain links TRBV28 with TRBJ2-1, with 7 positions matching TRBD2. In germline, CDR1 is MDHEN, CDR2 SYDVKM. The junction had 11 bases not matched to a gene; V was cut back by 5 bases and J by 7 bases. The CDR3 covers 15 residues. The CDR3 coding sequence is TGTGCCAGCAGTCCAGCCCGCGGGAGCTGGAATGAGCAGTTCTTC. It yields the protein CASSPARGSWNEQFF.

The chain links TRBV28 to TRBJ2-5; D unclear. This CDR3 region has 15 residues. Per germline, CDR1 MDHEN and CDR2 SYDVKM. V gave up 4 bases and J gave up 0 bases, with 12 bases separating them. Written as DNA, the CDR3 is TGTGCCAGCAGTTCCCCGACTGAAGACCAAGAGACCCAGTACTTC. This encodes CASSSPTEDQETQYF.

The rearrangement uses TRBV27 and TRBJ2-1, with 7 bases that match TRBD2. The trim removed 4 bases at V and 5 bases at J, leaving 14 bases unmatched. There are 17 residues in the CDR3. Germline CDR1 reads MNHEY; CDR2 reads SMNVEV (reference sequence). This CDR3 is CASSSSKTSRPHNEQFF. The CDR3 DNA sequence: TGTGCCAGCAGTTCTTCCAAGACTAGCCGACCACACAATGAGCAGTTCTTC.

The genes are TRBV19 and TRBJ1-5; 8 nucleotides match TRBD1. V lost 1 base, J lost 7 bases, and 3 bases stayed unmatched. The CDR3 consists of 14 residues. Germline CDR1 reads LNHDA; CDR2 reads SQIVND (reference sequence). The CDR3 here is CASSIGTGKQPQHF. DNA of the CDR3: TGTGCCAGTAGTATAGGGACAGGGAAACAGCCCCAGCATTTT.

The rearrangement uses TRBV6-2 or TRBV6-3 and TRBJ2-2, with D possibly TRBD1 on 6 matching bases. In germline, CDR1 is MNHEY, CDR2 SVGEGT. The CDR3 length is 15 residues. The V end was cut by 5 bases, the J end by 3 bases, with 13 bases between. The CDR3 loop reads CASSDQTGHTGELFF. CDR3 coding DNA: TGTGCCAGCAGTGACCAGACAGGACACACCGGGGAGCTGTTTTTT.